The clone carrying this TCR beta chain was seen many times. In TCRdb, the 5' RACE reads were re-called with MiXCR into one record per CDR3 protein. This sample has approximately 50,000 distinct CDR3 sequences; about 9.3% occur once, and the top ten carry under 5.5%. From germline, CDR1 is SGHTA and CDR2 FQGNSA. The CDR3 covers 15 residues. V dropped 5 bases and J dropped 4; count of bases not matched to a gene: 8. These data belong to a study of neurological immune-mediated disorders. Sequenced material: PBMCs. The gene calls are TRBV7-2 and TRBJ2-3, with 8 nucleotides matching TRBD2. This receptor was obtained from a man in his 70s with HTLV-1-associated myelopathy (HAM/TSP). CDR3 nucleotides: TGTGCCAGCAGCCCCACCGGGACTAGAGCAGATACGCAGTATTTT. Protein product: CASSPTGTRADTQYF.